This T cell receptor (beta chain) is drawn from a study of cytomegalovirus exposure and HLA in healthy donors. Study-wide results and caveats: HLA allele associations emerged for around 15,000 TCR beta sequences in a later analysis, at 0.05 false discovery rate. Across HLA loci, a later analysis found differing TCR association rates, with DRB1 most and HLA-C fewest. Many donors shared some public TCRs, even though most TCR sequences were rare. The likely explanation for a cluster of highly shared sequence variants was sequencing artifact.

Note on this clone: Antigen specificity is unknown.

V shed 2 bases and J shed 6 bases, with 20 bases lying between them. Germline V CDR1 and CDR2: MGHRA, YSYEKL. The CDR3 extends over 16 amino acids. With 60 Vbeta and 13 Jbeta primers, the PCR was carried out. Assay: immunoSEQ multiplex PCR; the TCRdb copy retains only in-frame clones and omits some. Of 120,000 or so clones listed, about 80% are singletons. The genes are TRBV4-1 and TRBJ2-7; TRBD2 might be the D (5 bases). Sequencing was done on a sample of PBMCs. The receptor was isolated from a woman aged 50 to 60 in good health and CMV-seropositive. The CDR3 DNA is TGCGCCAGCAGCCAAAGCCCCTCTAGCTCTTGGGTCGAGCAGTACTTC. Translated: CASSQSPSSSWVEQYF.